Listed here are 21 T cell receptor beta chains from one sample, sequenced in a study of T cell responses to AZD1222 COVID-19 vaccine. The repertoire was sequenced with immunoSEQ multiplex PCR; TCRdb's copy has only in-frame clones and lacks some. The profile shows about 160,000 clones, approximately 90% of them singletons. Sequences were derived from peripheral blood, sampled 28 days after the second AZD1222 dose. The source is an adult who received the AZD1222 COVID-19 vaccine.

The chain couples TRBV5-6 to TRBJ2-3; a weak D match, TRBD1 (5 bases). This CDR3 has 13 amino acids. V was pared by 4 bases and J by 4 bases, with 10 bases between. The V gene's germline CDR1 is SGHDT and CDR2 YYEEEE. CDR3 residues: CASSPGSPDTQYF. The CDR3, as DNA: TGTGCCAGCAGCCCAGGGTCGCCAGATACGCAGTATTTT.

J is TRBJ2-1 and V is TRBV21-1; the table's D call TRBD2 went unverified against the DNA. TRBV21-1 is a pseudogene segment. This CDR3 has 18 amino acids. The CDR3 region is CASSKEALEGGAYNEQFF. For the CDR3, the DNA is TGTGCCAGCAGCAAAGAAGCTTTAGAAGGGGGGGCCTACAATGAGCAGTTCTTC.

The count of this clone is one. J is TRBJ2-7 and V is TRBV7-2, with D perhaps TRBD2 (5 bases). Trimming shortened V by 5 bases and J by 5 bases, and 7 bases separated the two germline ends. Germline V CDR1 and CDR2: SGHTA, FQGNSA. The CDR3 contains 11 residues. In nucleotides, the CDR3 is TGTGCCAGCAGCACACTAGACGAGCAGTACTTC. Residues: CASSTLDEQYF.

The V gene is TRBV4-3, the J gene TRBJ2-3; D unresolved. There are 13 residues in the CDR3. V lost 0 bases and J lost 5, with 6 bases in between. Germline V lookup: CDR1 LGHNA, CDR2 YSLEER. In DNA form, the CDR3 reads TGCGCCAGCAGCCAAGACTCCGTAGATACGCAGTATTTT. Encoded protein: CASSQDSVDTQYF.

The gene calls are TRBV4-1 and TRBJ2-3, with D possibly TRBD1 on 5 matching bases. V was clipped by 4 bases and J by 2 bases, with 10 bases between them. This CDR3 region has 14 residues. CDR1 is MGHRA and CDR2 is YSYEKL in the germline V gene. The CDR3 region is CASSLGHNTDTQYF. In DNA, the CDR3 is TGCGCCAGCAGCCTCGGACATAACACAGATACGCAGTATTTT.

The CDR3 spells CASSRRDTNTGELFF. The DNA for the CDR3 is TGTGCCAGCAGTCGCCGGGACACGAACACCGGGGAGCTGTTTTTT. The chain has TRBV11-3 and TRBJ2-2; D is possibly TRBD1 (6 bases). The V and J ends lost 6 bases and 0 bases respectively, with 11 bases between them. The CDR3 is 15 amino acids. The germline V gene has CDR1 SGHNT and CDR2 YENEEA. Full variable domain (outside the CDR3, taken from reference TRBV11-3 and TRBJ2-2): EAGVVQSPRYKIIEKKQPVAFWCNPISGHNTLYWYLQNLGQGPELLIRYENEEAVDDSQLPKDRFSAERLKGVDSTLKIQPAELGDSAVYLCASSRRDTNTGELFFGEGSRLTVL.

This sequence joins TRBV9 and TRBJ2-1, with 13 bases matching TRBD2. This CDR3 comprises 15 residues. With 4 bases clipped from V and 10 bases from J, the junction kept 8 bases outside the gene matches. Germline loops: CDR1 SGDLS, CDR2 YYNGEE. The CDR3 coding sequence is TGTGCCAGCAGCAGTCGGACTAGCGGGAGTTTAGAGCAGTTCTTC. Its translation: CASSSRTSGSLEQFF.

As to this clone: A junction boundary mismatches the germline segment, possibly from a read error. The chain joins TRBV5-6 to TRBJ1-3; D is perhaps TRBD1 (5 bases). The CDR3 runs 14 residues. Germline CDR1 reads SGHDT; CDR2 reads YYEEEE. This CDR3 is CASSLRDSRNTIYF. The CDR3 DNA reads TGTGCCAGCAGCTTGCGGGACTCTAGAAACACCATATATTTT.

This clone was detected once. This chain uses TRBV7-2 with TRBJ1-4; D perhaps matches TRBD1 (5 bases). This CDR3 is 15 amino acids long. The ends were cut back, 5 bases at V and 11 bases at J, with 21 bases in the middle. Per germline, CDR1 SGHTA and CDR2 FQGNSA. As DNA, the CDR3 is TGTGCCAGCAGCACTACCGGAGGGACCTCCCTTAAACTGTTTTTT. Translation: CASSTTGGTSLKLFF.

The chain combines TRBV4-2 with TRBJ2-7, with D perhaps assigned TRBD1 or TRBD2 (6 bases each). V lost 4 bases and J 0 bases, leaving 16 bases between the germline ends. Germline assignment: CDR1 LGHNA and CDR2 YNFKEQ. This CDR3 is 16 amino acids long. The CDR3, as DNA: TGTGCCAGCAGCCCTTCCGGGGGCCGAAGCTCCTACGAGCAGTACTTC. Amino acids: CASSPSGGRSSYEQYF.

The chain's CDR3 is CAWSVNQYYEQYF. The CDR3 DNA sequence: TGTGCCTGGAGTGTAAACCAATACTACGAGCAGTACTTC. The gene calls are TRBV30 and TRBJ2-7; D gene ambiguous. The germline V gene has CDR1 GTSNPN and CDR2 SVGIG (reference sequence). This CDR3 contains 13 residues. V gave up 0 bases and J gave up 3 bases, with 9 bases separating them.

The V call is TRBV6-5, the J call TRBJ1-4; D not resolved. The germline gives CDR1 MNHEY, CDR2 SVGAGI. The CDR3 runs 14 residues. V was clipped by 5 bases and J by 6 bases, with 13 bases between them. The CDR3 loop is CASSKTDGYEKLFF. In DNA, the CDR3 is TGTGCCAGCAGTAAAACCGACGGCTATGAAAAACTGTTTTTT.

The rearrangement joins TRBV2 to TRBJ2-1, with 12 nucleotides matching TRBD2. This CDR3 contains 17 residues. Germline loops: CDR1 SNHLY, CDR2 FYNNEI. The ends lost 9 bases at V and 3 bases at J; junction bases unmatched: 12. The CDR3 spells CASRLAGVGPFYNEQFF. The CDR3 nucleotides read TGTGCCAGTCGACTAGCGGGAGTGGGCCCCTTCTACAATGAGCAGTTCTTC.

The chain uses TRBV24-1 and TRBJ2-7; tentatively, D is TRBD1 or TRBD2 (5 bases each). Trimming cost V 4 bases and J 2 bases, with 14 bases left between them. The CDR3 loop spans 15 amino acids. The V gene's germline CDR1 is KGHDR and CDR2 SFDVKD. The CDR3 here is CATSDTRDGAYEQYF. CDR3 bases: TGTGCCACCAGTGACACTCGGGACGGGGCCTACGAGCAGTACTTC.

This clone has a single count. V is TRBV5-6 and J is TRBJ1-6; TRBD1 matches at 7 bases. The junction had 7 bases not matched to a gene; V was cut back by 3 bases and J by 10 bases. The germline V gene encodes CDR1 SGHDT and CDR2 YYEEEE. CDR3 length: 14 amino acids. CDR3 nucleotide sequence: TGTGCCAGCAGCTCACAGGGGATCGGCTCACCCCTCCACTTT. Translation: CASSSQGIGSPLHF. Variable domain in full (rest from reference TRBV5-6 and TRBJ1-6): DAGVTQSPTHLIKTRGQQVTLRCSPKSGHDTVSWYQQALGQGPQFIFQYYEEEERQRGNFPDRFSGHQFPNYSSELNVNALLLGDSALYLCASSSQGIGSPLHFGNGTRLTVT.

In DNA form, the CDR3 reads TGTGCCAGCAGCCACCCCAGGGGTGGTGGGACAGATACGCAGTATTTT. This encodes CASSHPRGGGTDTQYF. This rearrangement joins TRBV4-2 to TRBJ2-3; possible D gene TRBD1, 6 bases. This CDR3 region has 16 residues. V gave up 3 bases and J gave up 3 bases, with 16 bases separating them. The germline V gene has CDR1 LGHNA and CDR2 YNFKEQ.

This chain connects TRBV2 to TRBJ1-4; 7 bases agree with TRBD1. Looked up from germline, CDR1 is SNHLY and CDR2 is FYNNEI. V lost 5 bases and J lost 0; bases outside the gene matches: 6. The CDR3 runs to 16 residues. Here the CDR3 reads CASSRDRVATNEKLFF. CDR3 nucleotide sequence: TGTGCCAGCAGTCGGGACAGAGTTGCAACTAATGAAAAACTGTTTTTT.

The genes are TRBV18 and TRBJ2-7; 7 bases are a match to TRBD2. The germline CDR1 and CDR2 sequences are KGHSH and LQKENI. Germline trimming cut 6 bases from V and 2 bases from J; bases unmatched to any gene: 7. The CDR3 covers 14 residues. CDR3 sequence: CASSPAGDAYEQYF. CDR3 coding DNA: TGTGCCAGCTCCCCCGCGGGGGACGCCTACGAGCAGTACTTC. Filled out from reference TRBV18 and TRBJ2-7, the complete variable domain reads NAGVMQNPRHLVRRRGQEARLRCSPMKGHSHVYWYRQLPEEGLKFMVYLQKENIIDESGMPKERFSAEFPKEGPSILRIQQVVRGDSAAYFCASSPAGDAYEQYFGPGTRLTVT.

This clone was detected only once. J is TRBJ1-5 and V is TRBV11-3; 9 bases line up with TRBD1. After removal of 1 base from V and 2 bases from J, the junction contained 15 bases not matched to a gene. The CDR3 is 20 residues long. Germline assignment: CDR1 SGHNT and CDR2 YENEEA. CDR3 coding DNA: TGTGCCAGCAGCTTAGCCCCGGGACAGGGCTGTGGATGGGGCAATCAGCCCCAGCATTTT. This encodes CASSLAPGQGCGWGNQPQHF.

This clone was seen once. The chain carries TRBV3-1 (or the pseudogene TRBV3-2) and TRBJ2-7, with 9 bases identical to TRBD2. The V and J ends lost 0 bases and 2 bases, in that order; junction bases with no gene match: 5. CDR1 is LGHDT, CDR2 YNNKEL, per germline (reference sequence). The CDR3 length is 16 residues. The CDR3 sequence is CASSQDLVAGAYEQYF. The CDR3 bases are TGTGCCAGCAGCCAAGATCTCGTAGCGGGAGCCTACGAGCAGTACTTC.

The V call is TRBV5-1, the J call TRBJ2-4, with TRBD2 identical over 14 bases. V shed 1 base and J 1 base; nucleotides not matched to a gene: 1. Germline values: CDR1 SGHRS, CDR2 YFSETQ. CDR3 size: 17 residues. DNA for the CDR3: TGCGCCAGCAGCTTGCGGACTAGCGGGGGGGCCAAAAACATTCAGTACTTC. Protein product: CASSLRTSGGAKNIQYF.